One and the same sample provided the 26 T cell receptor beta chains below, sequenced in a study of blood T cell repertoires in COVID-19. Sequencing used immunoSEQ multiplex PCR; TCRdb keeps in-frame clones, though not all of them. The sample contains around 140,000 clones, 80% to 85% of which appear only once. Sequencing input: peripheral blood. Receptor source: a woman aged 60-75 years with acute or convalescent COVID-19.

The rearrangement uses TRBV11-3 and TRBJ2-3; maybe TRBD1 (5 bases). Germline CDR1 and CDR2: SGHNT and YENEEA. Between the trimmed V and J ends, which lost 5 bases and 1 base, there was a span of 19 bases. The CDR3 sequence is 17 residues long. CDR3 protein: CASSHRALIGGTDTQYF. The CDR3 coding sequence is TGTGCCAGCAGCCACCGAGCTCTTATAGGGGGCACAGATACGCAGTATTTT.

This chain uses TRBV11-3 with TRBJ1-1; D not resolved. Deletions cut 4 bases from V and 0 bases from J, with 6 bases between. CDR1 is SGHNT, CDR2 YENEEA, per germline. The CDR3 has 13 amino acids. CDR3 DNA: TGTGCCAGCAGCTCCGGGATGAACACTGAAGCTTTCTTT. Its protein is CASSSGMNTEAFF.

The V gene is TRBV7-2, the J gene TRBJ2-1; the D gene is possibly TRBD2 (6 bases). Germline lookup yields CDR1 SGHTA and CDR2 FQGNSA. The length of the CDR3 is 13 residues. V was shortened by 3 bases and J by 9 bases, with 12 bases between the two germline ends. The CDR3 here is CASSLDYSSEQFF. CDR3 DNA: TGTGCCAGCAGCTTGGACTATTCGAGTGAGCAGTTCTTC.

The V gene is TRBV10-3, the J gene TRBJ1-3; D unclear. V lost 4 bases, J lost 7 bases, and 8 bases lay in between. Germline CDR1 reads ENHRY; CDR2 reads SYGVKD. This CDR3 spans 12 amino acids. CDR3 protein: CAISGRRNTIYF. For the CDR3, the DNA is TGTGCCATCAGTGGTAGGCGGAACACCATATATTTT.

The V call is TRBV2, the J call TRBJ2-3, with TRBD2 matching 7 bases. This CDR3 has 16 amino acids. V lost 10 bases and J lost 0; bases outside the gene matches: 13. Per germline, CDR1 SNHLY and CDR2 FYNNEI. CDR3 bases: TGTGCCATCGAGCGGGAACCGACGCTAAGCACAGATACGCAGTATTTT. Translated: CAIEREPTLSTDTQYF.

The chain uses TRBV11-1 and TRBJ2-1; the D is unclear. CDR3 length equals 14 residues. V was pared by 1 base and J by 6 bases, with 10 bases between. The germline V gene has CDR1 SGHAT and CDR2 FQDESV (reference sequence). The CDR3 region has the DNA TGTGCCAGCAGCTTAGATCCTAGTTCCAATGAGCAGTTCTTC. Encoded protein: CASSLDPSSNEQFF.

This chain connects TRBV28 to TRBJ2-3; TRBD2 agrees at 8 bases. Trimming at V came to 8 bases and at J to 6 bases, leaving 10 bases not matched to a gene. This CDR3 is 14 amino acids long. CDR1 and CDR2 (germline): MDHEN, SYDVKM. CDR3 loop: CASGSGLGYDTQYF. The CDR3 region has the DNA TGTGCCAGCGGTTCGGGACTAGGCTATGATACGCAGTATTTT.

The V gene is TRBV6-5, the J gene TRBJ1-1; the D is unclear. The CDR3 runs to 14 residues. Per germline, CDR1 MNHEY and CDR2 SVGAGI. Trimming removed 6 bases at V and 0 bases at J, with 11 bases between. CDR3: CASSLQHMNTEAFF. Written as DNA, the CDR3 is TGTGCCAGCAGCTTACAGCACATGAACACTGAAGCTTTCTTT.

V and J are TRBV2 and TRBJ2-2; D unclear. V lost 2 bases and J 10 bases, leaving 8 bases between the germline ends. The germline V gene encodes CDR1 SNHLY and CDR2 FYNNEI. The CDR3 is 12 residues long. The CDR3 reads CASSELSPELFF. CDR3 nucleotides: TGTGCCAGCAGTGAACTTAGCCCGGAGCTGTTTTTT.

This clone occurred once. This chain joins TRBV10-3 and TRBJ2-7; D gene uncertain. V gave up 10 bases and J gave up 4 bases, with 14 bases separating them. The CDR3 sequence is 12 residues long. CDR1 and CDR2 (germline): ENHRY, SYGVKD. Written as DNA, the CDR3 is TGTGCCACATCACCAGTCTTTTACGAGCAGTACTTC. Protein sequence: CATSPVFYEQYF.

In nucleotides, the CDR3 is TGTGCCAGCAGACAGGGACTAACAAGCACAGATACGCAGTATTTT. It translates to CASRQGLTSTDTQYF. The chain has TRBV11-2 and TRBJ2-3; weak D call: TRBD2 (7 bases). CDR3 length equals 15 residues. Germline CDR1 SGHAT, CDR2 FQNNGV. V lost 6 bases, J lost 0 bases, and 13 bases lay in between.

A few counts support this clone. V and J are TRBV30 and TRBJ1-1; perhaps TRBD1 as D (6 bases). The CDR3 length is 17 residues. CDR1 is GTSNPN, CDR2 SVGIG, per germline (reference sequence). As DNA, the CDR3 is TGTGCTCTGGTGGGGGCTGCCGGGACGGCAGATTCCACTGAAGCTTTCTTT. It specifies CALVGAAGTADSTEAFF.

The chain employs TRBV10-3 and TRBJ2-7; 12 positions match TRBD1. Trimming at V came to 6 bases and at J to 6 bases, leaving 6 bases not matched to a gene. CDR1 ENHRY and CDR2 SYGVKD come from the germline V gene. The CDR3 spans 14 residues. CDR3 coding DNA: TGTGCCATCAGGCCTGGGACAGGGGGCGCCGAGCAGTACTTC. This gives the protein CAIRPGTGGAEQYF.

A note on this clone: The same CDR3 arises from other DNA sequences in this sample as well. This chain uses TRBV5-1 with TRBJ1-2; no reliable D call. Germline V gene lookup returns CDR1 SGHRS and CDR2 YFSETQ. V lost 0 bases, J lost 8 bases, and 11 bases lay in between. This CDR3 comprises 13 residues. The CDR3 loop is CASSLAGQRGYTF. CDR3 sequence (DNA): TGCGCCAGCAGCTTGGCCGGCCAGCGCGGCTACACCTTC.

CDR3 sequence (DNA): TGTGCCAGCTTAGGGGGGACAGAGGGAAACACCATATATTTT. This encodes CASLGGTEGNTIYF. The chain links TRBV5-5 to TRBJ1-3, with TRBD1 matching over 7 bases. This CDR3 has 14 residues. V dropped 7 bases and J dropped 4; count of bases not matched to a gene: 8. In germline, CDR1 is SGHKS, CDR2 YYEKEE (reference sequence).

V is TRBV5-4 and J is TRBJ2-2; TRBD1 might be the D (5 bases). CDR1 is SGHNT and CDR2 is YYREEE in the germline V gene (reference sequence). Trimming removed 0 bases from V and 1 base from J, with 7 bases in between. The CDR3 covers 15 residues. CDR3 nucleotides: TGTGCCAGCAGCTTGGGGGGCGGGAACACCGGGGAGCTGTTTTTT. Protein product: CASSLGGGNTGELFF.

J is TRBJ2-5 and V is TRBV5-4; TRBD2 matches 8 bases. This CDR3 comprises 15 residues. Looked up from germline, CDR1 is SGHNT and CDR2 is YYREEE (reference sequence). The ends lost 0 bases at V and 4 bases at J; junction bases unmatched: 5. The CDR3 loop is CASSLARGLGETQYF. CDR3 sequence (DNA): TGTGCCAGCAGCTTGGCCAGGGGACTAGGAGAGACCCAGTACTTC.

This clone has only one observation. This chain joins TRBV9 and TRBJ2-3; weak D call: TRBD2 (6 bases). V lost 5 bases and J 2 bases, leaving 12 bases between the germline ends. The CDR3 runs 14 residues. CDR1 is SGDLS and CDR2 is YYNGEE in the germline V gene. CDR3 sequence: CASSGLLDTDTQYF. In DNA, the CDR3 is TGTGCCAGCAGTGGACTACTTGACACAGATACGCAGTATTTT.

The rearrangement uses TRBV18 and TRBJ2-5; no clear D. CDR3 length equals 16 residues. Trimming pared 3 bases from V and 0 bases from J, leaving 14 bases between. CDR1 KGHSH and CDR2 LQKENI come from the germline V gene. The CDR3 coding sequence is TGTGCCAGCTCACCGGAGTTTATCCGGTACCAAGAGACCCAGTACTTC. This sequence encodes CASSPEFIRYQETQYF.

This chain joins TRBV19 and TRBJ2-1; D possibly corresponds to TRBD1 (6 bases). CDR3 length equals 13 residues. Germline V gene sequence: CDR1 LNHDA, CDR2 SQIVND (reference sequence). Trimming shortened V by 2 bases and J by 8 bases, and 10 bases separated the two germline ends. For the CDR3, the DNA is TGTGCCAGTAGTATACGGACAGCGGATGAGCAGTTCTTC. Protein: CASSIRTADEQFF.

The chain carries TRBV18 and TRBJ1-3; D is undetermined. The CDR3 sequence is 15 residues long. The germline CDR1 and CDR2 sequences are KGHSH and LQKENI. Trimming took off 1 base at V and 2 bases at J, with 9 bases between the two ends. The CDR3 protein is CASSPQTAAGNTIYF. The CDR3 nucleotides read TGTGCCAGCTCACCACAAACGGCGGCTGGAAACACCATATATTTT.

The CDR3 loop is CASSITGGTEAFF. CDR3 nucleotide sequence: TGTGCCAGCAGTATAACAGGGGGCACTGAAGCTTTCTTT. The chain joins TRBV27 to TRBJ1-1; 8 positions match TRBD1. This CDR3 has 13 amino acids. V lost 5 bases to trimming and J lost 4 bases; unmatched junction nucleotides: 3. The germline V gene encodes CDR1 MNHEY and CDR2 SMNVEV (reference sequence).

The gene calls are TRBV6-6 and TRBJ2-1; 13 bases are shared with TRBD2. The V gene end was trimmed by 6 bases and the J gene end by 6 bases; junction bases not matched to a gene: 2. There are 14 residues in the CDR3. The germline V gene has CDR1 MNHNY and CDR2 SVGAGI (reference sequence). CDR3 in DNA: TGTGCCAGCAGGGGACTAGCGGGGAGCAATGAGCAGTTCTTC. Protein product: CASRGLAGSNEQFF.

This chain links TRBV24-1 with TRBJ1-5, with D possibly TRBD1 on 5 matching bases. With 7 bases removed from V and 5 bases from J, the gap between germline ends came to 11 bases. The CDR3 contains 13 residues. From germline, CDR1 is KGHDR and CDR2 SFDVKD. Here the CDR3 DNA reads TGTGCCACCAGGGCGCGGGGGGATCAGCCCCAGCATTTT. Translating gives CATRARGDQPQHF.

This clone has only one observation. The rearrangement joins TRBV5-1 to TRBJ2-5; possibly TRBD2 for D (5 bases). The CDR3 sequence is 14 residues long. V lost 7 bases and J 1 base, leaving 14 bases between the germline ends. Germline CDR1 reads SGHRS; CDR2 reads YFSETQ. In DNA form, the CDR3 reads TGCGCCAGCTGCCTGGGAGCCCCCCAAGAGACCCAGTACTTC. Protein sequence: CASCLGAPQETQYF. Combining the CDR3 with reference TRBV5-1 and TRBJ2-5 gives the whole variable domain KAGVTQTPRYLIKTRGQQVTLSCSPISGHRSVSWYQQTPGQGLQFLFEYFSETQRNKGNFPGRFSGRQFSNSRSEMNVSTLELGDSALYLCASCLGAPQETQYFGPGTRLLVL.

The genes are TRBV9 and TRBJ1-6, with D possibly TRBD1 on 5 matching bases. V lost 0 bases, J lost 7 bases, and 8 bases lay in between. The CDR3 spans 14 residues. Germline V gene data show CDR1 as SGDLS and CDR2 as YYNGEE. The CDR3 DNA reads TGTGCCAGCAGCGTAGGGGGCCAGAATTCACCCCTCCACTTT. It translates to CASSVGGQNSPLHF. Full variable domain (rest looked up from reference TRBV9 and TRBJ1-6): DSGVTQTPKHLITATGQRVTLRCSPRSGDLSVYWYQQSLDQGLQFLIQYYNGEERAKGNILERFSAQQFPDLHSELNLSSLELGDSALYFCASSVGGQNSPLHFGNGTRLTVT.